The rows below give T cell receptor beta chains drawn from one sample of a study of blood T cells in healthy people across ages. MiXCR, applied by TCRdb to the 5' RACE reads, yields one record per CDR3 protein. Among about 840,000 distinct CDR3 sequences, 29% were seen once, and the ten largest hold about 10%. Another study also made use of these data, one on T cells of mothers and their children.

The sample comprised blood. The receptors shown here come from a woman aged 40-49 years in good health. Each CDR3 is given with its conserved first and last residue. The order of the fields is clone size, J gene, D gene, V gene, CDR3 protein, CDR3 DNA. The D gene is left open where the match is weak. For some rows the clone size is stated as once, few or many, or as a class when expanded; others skip it.

>once|TRBJ1-2|.|TRBV9
CASSPEGGFGGYTF
TGTGCCAGCAGCCCGGAGGGGGGATTCGGCGGCTACACCTTC
>.|TRBJ2-3|TRBD2|TRBV27
CASSFGTSKHTQYF
TGTGCCAGCAGTTTTGGGACTAGCAAGCATACGCAGTATTTT
>few|TRBJ2-7|.|TRBV20-1
CSAPRRLSQAYEQYF
TGCAGTGCCCCCCGGAGGCTCTCACAAGCCTACGAGCAGTACTTC
>once|TRBJ1-1|TRBD1|TRBV19
CASSTGTGKNTEAFF
TGTGCCAGTAGTACCGGGACAGGGAAGAACACTGAAGCTTTCTTT
>.|TRBJ2-7|TRBD2|TRBV20-1
CSANNLAGGTYEQYF
TGCAGTGCCAACAACCTAGCGGGGGGGACCTACGAGCAGTACTTC
>once|TRBJ1-1|.|TRBV3-1
CASSQDGGFNTEAFF
TGTGCCAGCAGCCAAGATGGGGGATTCAACACTGAAGCTTTCTTT
>.|TRBJ2-2|.|TRBV5-1
CASSSSRTDGELFF
TGCGCCAGCAGCTCCTCGCGCACGGACGGGGAGCTGTTTTTT
>many|TRBJ2-1|.|TRBV7-9
CASSLIKPRDQQHFEQFF
TGTGCCAGCAGCCTGATTAAGCCCCGGGACCAACAACATTTTGAGCAGTTCTTC
>many|TRBJ1-2|TRBD1|TRBV29-1
CSVRVQGVFYGYTF
TGCAGCGTTCGGGTACAGGGGGTTTTCTATGGCTACACCTTC
>few|TRBJ1-2|.|TRBV21-1
CASSRGNILYGYTF
TGTGCCAGCAGCAGGGGCAACATTCTCTATGGCTACACCTTC
>many|TRBJ1-5|.|TRBV28
CASSLQGRHNQPQHF
TGTGCCAGCAGTTTGCAGGGACGACACAATCAGCCCCAGCATTTT
>.|TRBJ1-5|.|TRBV7-2
CASSVVGRTNQPQHF
TGTGCCAGCAGCGTAGTGGGACGGACAAATCAGCCCCAGCATTTT
>many|TRBJ1-2|.|TRBV7-2
CASSLTSHRSYGYTF
TGTGCCAGCAGCTTAACTTCACATCGTAGCTATGGCTACACCTTC
>.|TRBJ2-4|TRBD1|TRBV6-5
CVCSYIRTGGGNIQYF
TGTGTCTGCAGTTACATCAGGACAGGGGGCGGTAACATTCAGTACTTC
>.|TRBJ1-1|.|TRBV5-1
CATRRAEKQTEAFF
TGCGCCACCCGAAGGGCTGAGAAACAGACTGAAGCTTTCTTT
>.|TRBJ2-3|.|TRBV4-1
CASSQVNLVYTDTQYF
TGCGCCAGCAGCCAAGTGAACCTAGTGTACACAGATACGCAGTATTTT
>few|TRBJ1-4|TRBD1|TRBV7-9
CASSHRDRWEKLFF
TGTGCCAGCAGCCACCGGGACAGATGGGAAAAACTGTTTTTT
>few|TRBJ2-5|TRBD1|TRBV7-2
CASSKPGTGGFEQYF
TGTGCCAGCAGCAAACCCGGGACAGGGGGTTTTGAGCAGTACTTC
>few|TRBJ2-3|.|TRBV2
CASGSSDYTDTQYF
TGTGCCAGCGGGTCCAGCGATTACACAGATACGCAGTATTTT
>few|TRBJ1-5|TRBD1|TRBV7-2
CASSTLDRVGQPQHF
TGTGCCAGCAGCACCCTGGACAGGGTGGGCCAGCCCCAGCATTTT
>.|TRBJ2-6|.|TRBV12-3/TRBV12-4
CASSLPRAAPSGANVLTF
TGTGCCAGCAGTTTGCCCCGGGCGGCTCCCTCTGGGGCCAACGTCCTGACTTTC
>many|TRBJ1-2|.|TRBV20-1
CSALVSEGGYGYTF
TGCAGTGCTCTTGTTTCAGAGGGCGGCTATGGCTACACCTTC
>few|TRBJ2-2|TRBD1|TRBV5-1
CASSPGQANTGELFF
TGCGCCAGCAGCCCCGGACAGGCCAACACCGGGGAGCTGTTTTTT
>few|TRBJ1-5|.|TRBV6-2/TRBV6-3
CASGRTNSNQPQHF
TGTGCCAGCGGCAGGACCAATAGCAATCAGCCCCAGCATTTT
>.|TRBJ2-3|TRBD2|TRBV3-1
CASSLGLAGGPTFTDTQYF
TGTGCCAGCAGCCTTGGACTAGCGGGGGGCCCCACCTTCACAGATACGCAGTATTTT
>.|TRBJ1-1|.|TRBV6-5
CASSSWTYEAFF
TGTGCCAGCAGTTCCTGGACGTATGAAGCTTTCTTT
>few|TRBJ2-1|TRBD1|TRBV7-2
CASSWKRDSYNEQFF
TGTGCCAGCAGCTGGAAACGGGACAGCTACAATGAGCAGTTCTTC
>.|TRBJ2-5|.|TRBV20-1
CSAKLAGMPPGTQYF
TGCAGTGCTAAGCTGGCGGGGATGCCGCCGGGGACCCAGTACTTC
>.|TRBJ1-1|TRBD1|TRBV6-1
CASSEGTGPMNTEAFF
TGTGCCAGCAGTGAGGGGACAGGGCCCATGAACACTGAAGCTTTCTTT
>.|TRBJ2-1|TRBD2|TRBV6-2/TRBV6-3
CASSRTSGANEQFF
TGTGCCAGCAGCCGCACTAGCGGGGCCAATGAGCAGTTCTTC